This T cell receptor beta chain stems from a study of Tregs in tolerant kidney transplant recipients. Related graft donors supplied nonmyeloablative bone marrow transplants, and mixed chimerism was transient. Note on this clone: Its specificity is unknown.

Findings and caveats of the study: No direct test of biological reproducibility was done here.

CDR1 and CDR2 from the germline V gene are KGHSH and LQKENI. The CDR3 runs 13 residues. V dropped 2 bases and J dropped 16 bases, with 15 bases sitting between them. Repertoires were generated with immunoSEQ multiplex PCR, while TCRdb's copy carries only in-frame clones and drops some. The data contain tens of thousands of clones, 80% to 95% of them singletons. The sequencing used CD4+ T cells from blood (PBMCs), collected 12 months after the transplant. This sequence joins TRBV18 and TRBJ1-6; possible D gene TRBD1, 6 bases. The clonotype was recovered from a human patient who received a combined kidney and bone marrow transplant. Some of the T cells may derive from the graft donor. CDR3 in DNA: TGTGCCAGCTCACCAGCGACAGGAGCCGGGCTCCACTTT. Protein: CASSPATGAGLHF.